This paragraph reports one TCR beta chain. Cohorts were based on clinical histories the participants reported. Two negative PCRs, clearance, or symptom resolution characterized the recovered Cohort 3 donors. The CDR3 is made up of 14 amino acids. Germline V gene sequence: CDR1 SQVTM, CDR2 ANQGSEA. V lost 2 bases to trimming and J lost 5 bases, with 13 bases between them. The record originates from a study of blood T cell repertoires in COVID-19. Looking at the study overall: Sites across the United States, Italy and Spain contributed samples from acute and convalescent COVID-19. PBMCs, B-cell-depleted T cells, or T cells provided the cDNA or gDNA that made up the material.

Assay used: immunoSEQ multiplex PCR; TCRdb lists only in-frame clones, some missing. Of some 500,000 clones listed, approximately 88% are singletons. The chain employs TRBV29-1 and TRBJ2-1; D gene uncertain. The clonotype comes from a woman aged 40 to 49 who had recovered from COVID-19. Sample: PBMCs or T cells enriched from blood (not recorded which). In nucleotides, the CDR3 is TGCAGCGTTGAAAGGAGACCGTCCAACAATGAGCAGTTCTTC. This sequence encodes CSVERRPSNNEQFF.